The 2 T cell receptor beta chains below all came from one sample that was sequenced in a study of cytomegalovirus exposure and HLA in healthy donors. TCRdb's table, derived via immunoSEQ multiplex PCR, lists solely in-frame clones and lacks some. The data contain some 240,000 clones, around 90% of them seen just once; the ten biggest clones take up 2% to 2.5%. The sample taken for sequencing was PBMCs. These receptor sequences come from a woman aged 18 to 35 in good health and CMV-seropositive.

This clone was counted between two and nine times. The chain links TRBV15 to TRBJ1-1; possibly TRBD1 for D (6 bases). V shed 0 bases and J shed 3 bases, with 11 bases lying between them. Germline V gene data show CDR1 as LNHNV and CDR2 as YYDKDF (reference sequence). The CDR3 runs 15 residues. As DNA, the CDR3 is TGTGCCACCAGCAGAGACGGGAGGGGGGACACTGAAGCTTTCTTT. As protein: CATSRDGRGDTEAFF.

The rearrangement joins TRBV7-6 to TRBJ1-3; 12 bases line up with TRBD1. Trimming removed 7 bases from V and 4 bases from J; junction bases left unmatched: 8. The CDR3 loop spans 16 amino acids. Germline V lookup: CDR1 SGHVS, CDR2 FNYEAQ. The CDR3, as DNA: TGTGCCAGCACCATCGGGACAGGGGGCAGGGGAAACACCATATATTTT. Amino acids: CASTIGTGGRGNTIYF.